This T cell receptor beta chain derives from a study of memory CD4+ T cells and cytomegalovirus serostatus. Study information: Donors were healthy Belgian adults, under ten CMV seropositive and approximately 23 seronegative.

The CDR3 length is 15 residues. CDR1 and CDR2 from the germline V gene are SGHRS and YFSETQ. Trimming cost V 0 bases and J 6 bases, with 15 bases left between them. The sort gate was single viable CD3+CD4+CD8-CD45RO+ cells for memory CD4+ T cells. Authors' analysis steps: After removing out-of-frame reads, 2 million to 2.5 million distinct TCRbeta sequences remained. TCRdb's table, derived via immunoSEQ multiplex PCR, lists solely in-frame clones and lacks some. That table supplies the V and J calls and clone size; D and trimming were determined from the DNA. The sample shows around 38,000 clones, approximately 80% of them seen only once.

This receptor was identified in an adult in good health and CMV-seronegative. V and J are TRBV5-1 and TRBJ1-1; the D is unclear. Sequencing used memory CD4+ T cells from blood. CDR3 coding DNA: TGCGCCAGCAGCTTGGATGGCCCCCAAAACGCTGAAGCTTTCTTT. It is translated as CASSLDGPQNAEAFF.